One and the same sample provided the 32 T cell receptor beta chains below, sequenced in a study of blood T cell repertoires in COVID-19. The assay was immunoSEQ multiplex PCR, and TCRdb's table has in-frame clones only and misses some. The data show some 240,000 clones, about 90% seen once. Sequenced material: peripheral blood. These receptors originate from a man in his 60s with COVID-19, enrolled during active disease.

This chain connects TRBV28 to TRBJ1-1, with TRBD1 matching 7 bases. Germline values: CDR1 MDHEN, CDR2 SYDVKM. The junction had 8 bases not matched to a gene; V was cut back by 6 bases and J by 4 bases. The CDR3 loop spans 14 amino acids. The CDR3 sequence is CASRAQGKGTEAFF. CDR3 nucleotide sequence: TGTGCCAGCAGGGCACAGGGGAAAGGCACTGAAGCTTTCTTT.

The chain uses TRBV11-2 and TRBJ1-2; TRBD1 matches at 8 bases. V gave up 5 bases and J gave up 7 bases; unmatched junction bases: 12. The CDR3 sequence is 15 residues long. Germline loops: CDR1 SGHAT, CDR2 FQNNGV. The CDR3 nucleotides are TGTGCCAGCAGCCCATCGGGGCAGGGGGCGGTTGGCTACACCTTC. Translated, it gives CASSPSGQGAVGYTF.

This clone turned up a few times. The rearrangement uses TRBV18 and TRBJ2-2; D may be TRBD2 (6 bases). V lost 2 bases, J lost 7 bases, and 17 bases lay in between. CDR3 length: 16 residues. Per germline, CDR1 KGHSH and CDR2 LQKENI. The CDR3 reads CASSPSGSGPGGELFF. The CDR3 DNA follows: TGTGCCAGCTCACCAAGCGGGTCGGGTCCCGGCGGGGAGCTGTTTTTT.

This sequence joins TRBV13 and TRBJ2-2, with D possibly matching TRBD2 (6 bases). From germline, CDR1 is PRHDT and CDR2 FYEKMQ (reference sequence). The V end was cut by 5 bases, the J end by 7 bases, with 8 bases between. The CDR3 has 12 amino acids. The DNA of the CDR3 is TGTGCCAGCAGCCGGAGGGGCGGGGAGCTGTTTTTT. Protein sequence: CASSRRGGELFF.

The CDR3 DNA follows: TGTGCCAGCAGCCGAGGCCGATCCAGCGGGAGTCACAATGAGCAGTTCTTC. Protein product: CASSRGRSSGSHNEQFF. The chain is built from TRBV11-3 and TRBJ2-1, with TRBD2 matching 8 bases. The trim removed 5 bases at V and 5 bases at J, leaving 14 bases unmatched. CDR3 length: 17 amino acids. CDR1 and CDR2 from the germline V gene are SGHNT and YENEEA.

The V gene is TRBV2, the J gene TRBJ2-3; TRBD2 aligns across 12 bases. From germline, CDR1 is SNHLY and CDR2 FYNNEI. This CDR3 comprises 18 residues. V shed 6 bases, J shed 4 bases, and the junction held 14 bases outside the gene matches. CDR3 residues: CASSKLGGASGGADTQYF. The CDR3 DNA follows: TGTGCCAGCAGCAAGTTGGGCGGAGCTAGCGGGGGGGCAGATACGCAGTATTTT.

This chain joins TRBV28 and TRBJ1-3; tentatively, D is TRBD1 (6 bases). This CDR3 contains 16 residues. The germline V and J ends were trimmed by 8 bases and 4 bases, with 21 bases remaining between them. Per germline, CDR1 MDHEN and CDR2 SYDVKM. The CDR3 DNA sequence: TGTGCCAGCGCTCTCTCAGGGGTGCTAACCGGAAACACCATATATTTT. It encodes CASALSGVLTGNTIYF.

This CDR3 reads CASSGKSGPPEQYF. In DNA, the CDR3 is TGTGCCAGCAGTGGGAAGAGCGGGCCCCCCGAGCAGTACTTC. The chain recombines TRBV25-1 with TRBJ2-7; possible D gene TRBD2, 6 bases. This CDR3 comprises 14 residues. CDR1 MGHDK and CDR2 SYGVNS come from the germline V gene. V was pared by 4 bases and J by 6 bases, with 16 bases between.

This clone was found once. The chain uses TRBV7-9 and TRBJ2-3, with D perhaps TRBD2 (6 bases). CDR1 and CDR2 from the germline V gene are SEHNR and FQNEAQ (reference sequence). This CDR3 has 14 residues. The CDR3 spells CAIGGGASTDTQYF. CDR3 sequence (DNA): TGTGCGATCGGAGGAGGGGCTAGCACAGATACGCAGTATTTT.

The V and J genes are TRBV27 and TRBJ1-3; TRBD1 is a possible D gene (6 bases). Germline CDR1 MNHEY, CDR2 SMNVEV (reference sequence). This CDR3 spans 18 amino acids. V was cut by 5 bases and J by 0 bases, with 20 bases left in between. The CDR3 sequence is CASSPQGFRGISGNTIYF. The CDR3 DNA reads TGTGCCAGCAGTCCCCAAGGTTTCAGGGGAATCTCTGGAAACACCATATATTTT.

CDR3 in DNA: TGTGCCAGCTCACCACCATCGGGGTTGGGCTACACCTTC. It encodes CASSPPSGLGYTF. The rearrangement links TRBV18 to TRBJ1-2; D remains unclear. The V end lost 0 bases, the J end lost 8 bases, and 10 bases lay between the germline ends. The CDR3 loop spans 13 amino acids. Germline loops: CDR1 KGHSH, CDR2 LQKENI.

The V and J genes are TRBV14 and TRBJ1-6, with D hard to call. Trimming pared 1 base from V and 7 bases from J, leaving 8 bases between. The CDR3 spans 14 residues. Germline lookup yields CDR1 SGHDN and CDR2 FVKESK. CDR3 loop: CASSQVYINSPLHF. The CDR3 coding sequence is TGTGCCAGCAGCCAAGTTTACATAAATTCACCCCTCCACTTT.

A single count supports this clone. The V call is TRBV7-9, the J call TRBJ2-6, with TRBD2 matching over 13 bases. Trimming at V came to 4 bases and at J to 3 bases, leaving 6 bases not matched to a gene. This CDR3 contains 18 residues. The germline V gene encodes CDR1 SEHNR and CDR2 FQNEAQ (reference sequence). The CDR3 coding sequence is TGTGCCAGCAGCTCCGGACTAGCGGGAGTGGGTGGGGCCAACGTCCTGACTTTC. Protein: CASSSGLAGVGGANVLTF. Together with reference TRBV7-9 and TRBJ2-6, the CDR3 gives the full variable domain: DTGVSQNPRHKITKRGQNVTFRCDPISEHNRLYWYRQTLGQGPEFLTYFQNEAQLEKSRLLSDRFSAERPKGSFSTLEIQRTEQGDSAMYLCASSSGLAGVGGANVLTFGAGSRLTVL.

The chain has TRBV4-1 and TRBJ1-4; 7 nucleotides line up with TRBD1. Germline V gene lookup returns CDR1 MGHRA and CDR2 YSYEKL. The CDR3 extends over 18 amino acids. V was pared by 5 bases and J by 7 bases, with 19 bases of the junction left unmatched. The CDR3 region is CASSANAPEQGIPEKLFF. CDR3 DNA: TGCGCCAGCAGCGCAAACGCTCCCGAACAGGGGATTCCTGAAAAACTGTTTTTT.

The V and J genes are TRBV5-1 and TRBJ2-7, with a tentative D call TRBD2 (5 bases). The CDR3 sequence is 15 residues long. Germline V gives CDR1 SGHRS, CDR2 YFSETQ. Trimming took 0 bases from V and 2 from J, leaving 12 bases between them. The CDR3 sequence: CASSLELAPAYEQYF. The CDR3 coding sequence is TGCGCCAGCAGCTTGGAGCTAGCCCCCGCCTACGAGCAGTACTTC.

This clone was counted a single time. The CDR3 sequence is CASSQGQPGLAGVNEQFF. CDR3 nucleotide sequence: TGTGCCAGCAGCCAAGGTCAACCGGGACTAGCGGGGGTTAATGAGCAGTTCTTC. The chain combines TRBV3-1 (or the pseudogene TRBV3-2) with TRBJ2-1; 14 nucleotides agree with TRBD2. This CDR3 has 18 amino acids. Per germline, CDR1 LGHDT and CDR2 YNNKEL (reference sequence). The J segment lost 7 bases and the V segment lost 1 base, leaving 9 bases of the junction unmatched.

The V gene is TRBV19, the J gene TRBJ2-5; D is perhaps TRBD1 (5 bases). CDR1 LNHDA and CDR2 SQIVND come from the germline V gene (reference sequence). This CDR3 has 13 amino acids. V lost 6 bases, J lost 7 bases, and 15 bases lay in between. The CDR3 reads CASRRGGSGTQYF. Here the CDR3 DNA reads TGTGCCAGTAGAAGGGGCGGTTCAGGGACCCAGTACTTC.

The chain employs TRBV7-2 and TRBJ1-2; TRBD1 matches at 11 bases. Germline V gene data show CDR1 as SGHTA and CDR2 as FQGNSA. This CDR3 has 16 amino acids. J was trimmed by 6 bases and V by 5 bases; bases with no gene match: 11. The CDR3 sequence: CASSPYQDRGRDGYTF. The CDR3 bases are TGTGCCAGCAGCCCCTACCAGGACAGGGGGCGAGATGGCTACACCTTC.

The chain is built from TRBV3-1 (or the pseudogene TRBV3-2) and TRBJ2-2; 8 nucleotides match TRBD1. In germline, CDR1 is LGHDT, CDR2 YNNKEL (reference sequence). Trimming cost V 5 bases and J 3 bases; bases outside gene matches: 2. This CDR3 is built from 14 residues. The CDR3, as DNA: TGTGCCAGCAGCGGGGGACAGGACACCGGGGAGCTGTTTTTT. This codes for CASSGGQDTGELFF.

This rearrangement joins TRBV19 to TRBJ2-1; unclear D gene. V lost 0 bases and J lost 3, with 9 bases in between. The CDR3 has 15 residues. Germline V lookup: CDR1 LNHDA, CDR2 SQIVND (reference sequence). The CDR3: CASSIDRGSYNEQFF. DNA for the CDR3: TGTGCCAGTAGTATAGATCGCGGCAGCTACAATGAGCAGTTCTTC. Together with reference TRBV19 and TRBJ2-1, the CDR3 gives the full variable domain: DGGITQSPKYLFRKEGQNVTLSCEQNLNHDAMYWYRQDPGQGLRLIYYSQIVNDFQKGDIAEGYSVSREKKESFPLTVTSAQKNPTAFYLCASSIDRGSYNEQFFGPGTRLTVL.

The rearrangement joins TRBV27 to TRBJ2-7, with 13 bases matching TRBD2. V gave up 8 bases and J gave up 4 bases; unmatched junction bases: 8. Germline CDR1 MNHEY, CDR2 SMNVEV (reference sequence). The CDR3 has 15 residues. CDR3 in amino acids: CASGLTSGGIYEQYF. The CDR3 DNA is TGTGCCAGCGGGTTGACTAGCGGGGGGATTTACGAGCAGTACTTC.

The J gene is TRBJ1-2, the V gene TRBV2, with D perhaps TRBD1 (5 bases). The CDR3 is 14 residues long. V was shortened by 0 bases and J by 5 bases, with 10 bases between the two germline ends. The germline CDR1 and CDR2 sequences are SNHLY and FYNNEI. Here the CDR3 reads CASSEALGGYGYTF. CDR3 nucleotides: TGTGCCAGCAGTGAAGCCTTGGGGGGGTATGGCTACACCTTC.

The J gene is TRBJ2-4, the V gene TRBV2, with a possible D match to TRBD1 (6 bases). Germline CDR1 reads SNHLY; CDR2 reads FYNNEI. CDR3 length equals 16 residues. With 1 base removed from V and 2 bases from J, the gap between germline ends came to 12 bases. The CDR3 reads CASSEGGGETKNIQYF. The CDR3 DNA reads as TGTGCCAGCAGTGAAGGAGGGGGAGAAACCAAAAACATTCAGTACTTC.

V and J are TRBV20-1 and TRBJ2-7; D possibly corresponds to TRBD1 (5 bases). CDR1 and CDR2 (germline): DFQATT, SNEGSKA (reference sequence). The ends were cut back, 3 bases at V and 5 bases at J, with 8 bases in the middle. This CDR3 has 11 residues. The CDR3 reads CSASSGHEQYF. In DNA, the CDR3 is TGCAGTGCTAGTTCAGGGCACGAGCAGTACTTC.

The CDR3 here is CASRGDLSQPQHF. The CDR3, as DNA: TGTGCCAGCAGAGGGGATTTAAGTCAGCCCCAGCATTTT. The chain has TRBV4-2 and TRBJ1-5; maybe TRBD1 (5 bases). CDR1 and CDR2 from the germline V gene are LGHNA and YNFKEQ. CDR3 length equals 13 residues. V was pared by 6 bases and J by 6 bases, with 12 bases between.

This clone was seen only a few times. The rearrangement uses TRBV11-2 and TRBJ2-7; the match to TRBD2 covers 14 bases. Germline CDR1 SGHAT, CDR2 FQNNGV. The CDR3 runs to 16 residues. V lost 6 bases, J lost 4 bases, and 8 bases stayed unmatched. CDR3 region: CASSPRLAGGRYEQYF. The DNA for the CDR3 is TGTGCCAGCAGTCCTAGACTAGCGGGGGGGCGGTACGAGCAGTACTTC.

This clone was seen just once. V usage is TRBV19 and J usage is TRBJ2-7; TRBD2 matches at 7 bases. This CDR3 spans 12 amino acids. Trimming took 5 bases from V and 6 from J; bases not matched to a gene: 4. From germline, CDR1 is LNHDA and CDR2 SQIVND (reference sequence). This CDR3 reads CASSFGTTEQYF. CDR3 nucleotide sequence: TGTGCCAGTAGTTTCGGGACTACCGAGCAGTACTTC.

The rearrangement uses TRBV28 and TRBJ2-1; 11 bases map to TRBD2. This CDR3 contains 19 residues. Germline V CDR1 and CDR2: MDHEN, SYDVKM. V shed 4 bases, J shed 0 bases, and the junction held 11 bases outside the gene matches. The CDR3, as DNA: TGTGCCAGCAGTTCCGGACTAGCGGGCGGTTTCAGCTCCTACAATGAGCAGTTCTTC. It codes for CASSSGLAGGFSSYNEQFF.

The chain links TRBV6-5 to TRBJ1-1, with D maybe TRBD1 (5 bases). The length of the CDR3 is 13 residues. Trimming pared 7 bases from V and 5 bases from J, leaving 14 bases between. Germline V gene sequence: CDR1 MNHEY, CDR2 SVGAGI. CDR3 nucleotides: TGTGCCAGCACCCCTCCCGGGGGAACTGAAGCTTTCTTT. Amino acids: CASTPPGGTEAFF.

V usage is TRBV19 and J usage is TRBJ2-6, with 12 bases lining up with TRBD1. Per the germline V gene, CDR1 is LNHDA and CDR2 is SQIVND (reference sequence). The CDR3 runs 20 residues. The V gene end was trimmed by 6 bases and the J gene end by 3 bases; junction bases not matched to a gene: 15. The CDR3 sequence: CASRPLPGTGGAGGANVLTF. As DNA, the CDR3 is TGTGCCAGTAGGCCGCTCCCCGGGACAGGGGGCGCGGGTGGGGCCAACGTCCTGACTTTC.

The chain links TRBV4-2 to TRBJ1-1; 10 bases are a match to TRBD1. CDR3 size: 15 residues. The germline CDR1 and CDR2 sequences are LGHNA and YNFKEQ. With V trimmed by 0 bases and J by 7 bases, 5 bases remained unmatched. The CDR3 DNA is TGTGCCAGCAGCCAAGATCCCGGACAGGGGGTTGAAGCTTTCTTT. As protein: CASSQDPGQGVEAFF.

The rearrangement uses TRBV27 and TRBJ1-1; 10 bases agree with TRBD1. Trimming removed 10 bases from V and 2 bases from J; junction bases left unmatched: 10. Germline V gene data show CDR1 as MNHEY and CDR2 as SMNVEV (reference sequence). The CDR3 is 15 amino acids. The CDR3 sequence: CATSKGQGKNTEAFF. CDR3 DNA: TGTGCCACCTCAAAGGGACAGGGGAAAAACACTGAAGCTTTCTTT.